Shown below are 4 T cell receptor beta chains from a single sample sequenced in a study of T cell changes during pregnancy in multiple sclerosis. Profiled with immunoSEQ multiplex PCR; TCRdb holds only in-frame clones, not every one. Of around 60,000 clones listed, roughly 95% are singletons. This specimen was CD4+ T cells from peripheral blood mononuclear cells, taken before pregnancy. These receptors all stem from a female donor with multiple sclerosis, enrolled in a pregnancy study.

This chain connects TRBV4-3 to TRBJ2-1; TRBD2 matches at 8 bases. CDR3 size: 16 residues. Germline V gene lookup returns CDR1 LGHNA and CDR2 YSLEER. With 0 bases clipped from V and 4 bases from J, the junction kept 5 bases outside the gene matches. The CDR3 protein is CASSQESGRRYNEQFF. The DNA of the CDR3 is TGCGCCAGCAGCCAAGAAAGCGGGAGAAGGTACAATGAGCAGTTCTTC.

The chain recombines TRBV7-9 with TRBJ2-3, with D hard to call. Germline V lookup: CDR1 SEHNR, CDR2 FQNEAQ (reference sequence). This CDR3 contains 15 residues. The V end lost 7 bases, the J end lost 2 bases, and 16 bases lay between the germline ends. CDR3 residues: CASTSGTAYTDTQYF. CDR3 in DNA: TGTGCCAGCACAAGTGGTACAGCCTACACAGATACGCAGTATTTT.

The V gene is TRBV15, the J gene TRBJ2-4, with D perhaps matching TRBD1 (8 bases). The CDR3 has 17 residues. The germline CDR1 and CDR2 sequences are LNHNV and YYDKDF (reference sequence). With 3 bases removed from V and 0 bases from J, the gap between germline ends came to 15 bases. The CDR3 DNA reads as TGTGCCACCAGCAGTACAGGGGGGGCCTTAGCCAAAAACATTCAGTACTTC. Its protein is CATSSTGGALAKNIQYF.

The CDR3 bases are TGTGCCAGCAGCTTGGAACAGGGCCCATTCTATGGCTACACCTTC. Translating it yields CASSLEQGPFYGYTF. The chain joins TRBV5-4 to TRBJ1-2, with D tentatively TRBD1 (6 bases). The CDR3 covers 15 residues. The germline CDR1 and CDR2 sequences are SGHNT and YYREEE (reference sequence). V shed 0 bases and J shed 4 bases, with 13 bases lying between them.